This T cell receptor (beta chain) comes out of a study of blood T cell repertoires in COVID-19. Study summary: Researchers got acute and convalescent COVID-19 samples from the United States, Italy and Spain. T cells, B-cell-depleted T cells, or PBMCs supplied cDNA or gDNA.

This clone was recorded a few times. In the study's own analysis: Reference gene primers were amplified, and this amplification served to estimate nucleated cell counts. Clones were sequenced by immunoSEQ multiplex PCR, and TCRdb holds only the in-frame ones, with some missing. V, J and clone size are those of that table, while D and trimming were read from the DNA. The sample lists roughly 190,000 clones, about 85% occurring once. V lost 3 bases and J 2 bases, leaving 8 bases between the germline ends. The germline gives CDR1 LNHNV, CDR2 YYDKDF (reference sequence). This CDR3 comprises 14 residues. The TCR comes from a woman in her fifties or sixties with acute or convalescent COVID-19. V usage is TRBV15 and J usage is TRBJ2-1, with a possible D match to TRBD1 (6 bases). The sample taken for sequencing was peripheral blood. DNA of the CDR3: TGTGCCACCAGCAGGGGGACAACCTACAATGAGCAGTTCTTC. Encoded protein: CATSRGTTYNEQFF.